The sequence of this T cell receptor (beta chain) was determined in a study of T cells in localized non-small cell lung cancer. The CDR3 totals 12 residues. Trimming cost V 7 bases and J 0 bases, with 5 bases left between them. Per germline, CDR1 SGDLS and CDR2 YYNGEE. This clone was counted only a few times. Its antigen is currently unknown. Study-wide results and limits: Measurement of T cell clonality placed uninvolved adjacent lung highest, above the level in tumor. When the top 100 tumor clones were examined, a median 57 of them also appeared in the adjacent lung, which was paired and uninvolved. Greater T cell density in blood accompanied longer overall survival.

TCRdb's copy holds only in-frame clones and misses some; the assay was immunoSEQ multiplex PCR. This table has around 3,900 clones, roughly two fifths appearing once. Sequencing was performed on lung tumor tissue, taken before any cancer treatment. This TCR came from a woman aged 40-69 years with stage I lung adenocarcinoma. The rearrangement links TRBV9 to TRBJ1-3; D remains unclear. CDR3 sequence (DNA): TGTGCCAGCCGTCGCTCTGGAAACACCATATATTTT. It translates to CASRRSGNTIYF.